The source of this T cell receptor (beta chain) is a study of T cells in localized non-small cell lung cancer. Study conclusions and caveats: Higher adjacent-lung clonality was associated with shorter survival.

As for this clone: The antigen is undetermined.

CDR3 length equals 16 residues. Germline values: CDR1 SGHRS, CDR2 YFSETQ. Trimming cost V 1 base and J 4 bases; bases outside gene matches: 10. The assay was immunoSEQ multiplex PCR, and TCRdb's table has in-frame clones only and misses some. The sample shows some 6,200 clones, around a quarter of them seen only once. Source: lung tumor tissue, taken before any cancer treatment. This chain connects TRBV5-1 to TRBJ1-2; TRBD1 matches at 7 bases. This TCR came from a female donor over 55 with stage I lung adenocarcinoma. CDR3 residues: CASSLRAGQVPYGYTF. CDR3 DNA sequence: TGCGCCAGCAGCTTGAGGGCCGGACAGGTACCCTATGGCTACACCTTC.